This T cell receptor beta chain was profiled in a study of naive and memory T cell subsets. The beta constant-region primer was an equimolar mix of two oligonucleotides covering TRBC1 and TRBC2. Using its own MiXCR run on the UMI-ligation and nested PCR reads, TCRdb lists one record per CDR3 protein. The table has 77,000 or so distinct CDR3 sequences, approximately 14% seen once; the top ten hold roughly 0.9%. This clonotype was recorded a few times. Input material: central memory CD4+ T cells from blood. The receptor comes from a human donor in good health.

The CDR3 spells CSAINRADNYGYTF. CDR3 nucleotides: TGCAGTGCAATTAACAGGGCTGACAACTATGGCTACACCTTC. The J gene is TRBJ1-2, the V gene TRBV20-1; D might be TRBD1 (6 bases). Trimming took off 6 bases at V and 2 bases at J, with 16 bases between the two ends. The CDR3 has 14 amino acids. Germline CDR1 reads DFQATT; CDR2 reads SNEGSKA (reference sequence).